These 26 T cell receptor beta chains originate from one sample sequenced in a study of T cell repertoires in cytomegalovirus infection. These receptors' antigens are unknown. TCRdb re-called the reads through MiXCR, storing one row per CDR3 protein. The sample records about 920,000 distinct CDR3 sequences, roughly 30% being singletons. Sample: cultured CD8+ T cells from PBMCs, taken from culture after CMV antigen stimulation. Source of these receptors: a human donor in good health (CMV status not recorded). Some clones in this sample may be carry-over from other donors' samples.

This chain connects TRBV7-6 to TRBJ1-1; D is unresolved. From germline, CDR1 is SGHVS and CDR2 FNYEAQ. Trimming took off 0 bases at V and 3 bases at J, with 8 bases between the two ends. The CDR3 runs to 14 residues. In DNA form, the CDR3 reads TGTGCCAGCAGCTTAGCGGCCGGAGACACTGAAGCTTTCTTT. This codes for CASSLAAGDTEAFF. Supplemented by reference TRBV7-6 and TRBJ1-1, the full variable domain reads GAGVSQSPRYKVTKRGQDVALRCDPISGHVSLYWYRQALGQGPEFLTYFNYEAQQDKSGLPNDRFSAERPEGSISTLTIQRTEQRDSAMYRCASSLAAGDTEAFFGQGTRLTVV.

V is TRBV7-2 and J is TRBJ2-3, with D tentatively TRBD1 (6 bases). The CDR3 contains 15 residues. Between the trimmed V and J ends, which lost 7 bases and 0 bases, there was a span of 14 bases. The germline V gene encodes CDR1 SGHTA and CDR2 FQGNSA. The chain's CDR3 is CASKNGQFSTDTQYF. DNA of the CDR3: TGTGCCAGCAAAAATGGACAGTTTAGCACAGATACGCAGTATTTT.

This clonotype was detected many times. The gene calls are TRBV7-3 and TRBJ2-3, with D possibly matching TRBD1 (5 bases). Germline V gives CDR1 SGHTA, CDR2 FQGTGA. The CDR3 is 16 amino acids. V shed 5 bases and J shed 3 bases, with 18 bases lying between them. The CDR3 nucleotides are TGTGCCAGCAGCATCCTAGTAGGGGCGCAGACAGATACGCAGTATTTT. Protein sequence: CASSILVGAQTDTQYF. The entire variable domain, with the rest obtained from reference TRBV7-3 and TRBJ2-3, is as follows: GAGVSQTPSNKVTEKGKYVELRCDPISGHTALYWYRQSLGQGPEFLIYFQGTGAADDSGLPNDRFFAVRPEGSVSTLKIQRTERGDSAVYLCASSILVGAQTDTQYFGPGTRLTVL.

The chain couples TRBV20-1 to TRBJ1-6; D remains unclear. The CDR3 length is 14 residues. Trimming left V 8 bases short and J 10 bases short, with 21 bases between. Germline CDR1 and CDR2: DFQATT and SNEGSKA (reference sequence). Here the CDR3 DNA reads TGCAGTTCCTACGCGGACGTCGCGGGGTCACCCCTCCACTTT. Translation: CSSYADVAGSPLHF.

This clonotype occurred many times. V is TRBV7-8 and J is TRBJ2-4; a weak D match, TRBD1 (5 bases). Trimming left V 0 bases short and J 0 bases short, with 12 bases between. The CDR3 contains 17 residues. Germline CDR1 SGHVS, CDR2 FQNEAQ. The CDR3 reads CASSLAGHHLAKNIQYF. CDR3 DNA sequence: TGTGCCAGCAGCTTAGCGGGGCATCATCTAGCCAAAAACATTCAGTACTTC.

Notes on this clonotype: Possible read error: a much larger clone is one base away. The CDR3 is CANSTVGSSYNSPLHF. The CDR3 region has the DNA TGTGCCAACAGCACCGTGGGGAGCTCCTATAATTCACCCCTCCACTTT. V gene TRBV7-2 combines with J gene TRBJ1-6; D is unclear. This CDR3 region has 16 residues. Per the germline V gene, CDR1 is SGHTA and CDR2 is FQGNSA.

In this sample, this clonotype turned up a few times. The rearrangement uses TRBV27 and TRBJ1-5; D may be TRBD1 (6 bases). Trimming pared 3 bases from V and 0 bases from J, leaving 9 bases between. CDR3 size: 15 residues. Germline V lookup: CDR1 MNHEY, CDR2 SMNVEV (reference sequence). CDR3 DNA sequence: TGTGCCAGCAGTTTCGGGGGGCCTAGCAATCAGCCCCAGCATTTT. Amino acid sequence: CASSFGGPSNQPQHF.

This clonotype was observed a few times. Written as DNA, the CDR3 is TGTGCCAGCAGCCCATGGGACAGGGGGCGCGAAAGGCCCGGGGAGCTGTTTTTT. Its protein is CASSPWDRGRERPGELFF. The chain combines TRBV7-9 with TRBJ2-2; 12 nucleotides agree with TRBD1. Unmatched junction bases numbered 13, after V lost 5 bases and J lost 6 bases. Germline loops: CDR1 SEHNR, CDR2 FQNEAQ (reference sequence). The CDR3 totals 18 residues.

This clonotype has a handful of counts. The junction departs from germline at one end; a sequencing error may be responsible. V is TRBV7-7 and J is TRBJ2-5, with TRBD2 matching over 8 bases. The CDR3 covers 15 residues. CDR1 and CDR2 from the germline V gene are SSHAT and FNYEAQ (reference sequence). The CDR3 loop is CASSPTSGDEETQYF. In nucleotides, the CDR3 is TGTGCTAGCAGTCCTACTAGCGGCGACGAAGAGACCCAGTACTTC.

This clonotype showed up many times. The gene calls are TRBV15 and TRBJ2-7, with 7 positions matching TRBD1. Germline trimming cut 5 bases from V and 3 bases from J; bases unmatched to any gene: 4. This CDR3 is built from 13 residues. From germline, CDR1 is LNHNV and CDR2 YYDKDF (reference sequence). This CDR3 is CATSEGAGYEQYV. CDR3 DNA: TGTGCCACCAGCGAGGGGGCGGGCTACGAGCAGTACGTC.

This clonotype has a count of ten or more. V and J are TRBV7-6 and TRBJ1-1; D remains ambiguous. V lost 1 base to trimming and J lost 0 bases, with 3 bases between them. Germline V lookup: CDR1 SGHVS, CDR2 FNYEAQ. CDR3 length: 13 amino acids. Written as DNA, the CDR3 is TGTGCCAGCAGCTTAGTGGTGAACACTGAAGCTTTCTTT. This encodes CASSLVVNTEAFF.

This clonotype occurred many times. Here the CDR3 reads CASSLNPSTEAFF. DNA for the CDR3: TGTGCCAGCAGCTTAAACCCGAGTACTGAAGCTTTCTTT. J is TRBJ1-1 and V is TRBV7-6, with D unresolved. Germline loops: CDR1 SGHVS, CDR2 FNYEAQ. The CDR3 length is 13 residues. Trimming removed 2 bases at V and 5 bases at J, with 9 bases between.

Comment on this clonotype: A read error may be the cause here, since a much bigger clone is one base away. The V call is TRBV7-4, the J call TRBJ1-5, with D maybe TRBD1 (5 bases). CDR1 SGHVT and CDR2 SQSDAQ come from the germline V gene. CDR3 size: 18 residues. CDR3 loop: CVSSPSGRDSQGNQPQHF. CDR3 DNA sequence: TGTGTCAGCAGTCCTTCCGGCCGCGACAGTCAGGGCAATCAGCCCCAGCATTTT.

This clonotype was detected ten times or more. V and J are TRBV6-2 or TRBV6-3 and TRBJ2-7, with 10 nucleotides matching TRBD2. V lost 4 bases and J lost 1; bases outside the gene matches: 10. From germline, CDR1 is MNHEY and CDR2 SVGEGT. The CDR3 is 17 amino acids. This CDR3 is CASSFDSGGPGSYEQYV. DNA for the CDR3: TGTGCCAGCAGTTTCGATAGCGGGGGGCCGGGATCCTACGAGCAGTACGTC.

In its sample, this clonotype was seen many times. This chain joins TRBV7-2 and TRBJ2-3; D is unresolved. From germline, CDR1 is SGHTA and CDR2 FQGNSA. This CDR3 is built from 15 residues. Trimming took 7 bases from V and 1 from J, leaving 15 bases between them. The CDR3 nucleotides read TGTGCCAGCAAGACTTACCCAAAGGGCACAGATACGCAGTATTTT. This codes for CASKTYPKGTDTQYF.

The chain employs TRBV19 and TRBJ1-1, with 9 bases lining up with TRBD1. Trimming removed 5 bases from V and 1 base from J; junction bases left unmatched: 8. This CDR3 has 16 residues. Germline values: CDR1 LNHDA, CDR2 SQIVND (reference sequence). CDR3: CASSYNRGLSNTEAFF. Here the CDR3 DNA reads TGTGCCAGTAGTTACAACAGGGGGCTGTCGAACACTGAAGCTTTCTTT.

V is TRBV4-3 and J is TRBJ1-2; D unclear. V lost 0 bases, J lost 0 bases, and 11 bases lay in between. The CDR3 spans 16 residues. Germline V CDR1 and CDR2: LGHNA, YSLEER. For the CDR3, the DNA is TGCGCCAGCAGCCAAGATGGAAGGACCTCTAACTATGGCTACACCTTC. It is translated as CASSQDGRTSNYGYTF.

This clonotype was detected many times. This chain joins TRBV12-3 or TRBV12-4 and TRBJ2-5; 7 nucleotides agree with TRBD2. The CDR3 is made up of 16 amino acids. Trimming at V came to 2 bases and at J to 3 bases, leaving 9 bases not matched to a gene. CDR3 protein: CASSLWSSGEKETQYF. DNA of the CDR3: TGTGCCAGCAGTTTATGGTCTAGCGGTGAAAAAGAGACCCAGTACTTC.

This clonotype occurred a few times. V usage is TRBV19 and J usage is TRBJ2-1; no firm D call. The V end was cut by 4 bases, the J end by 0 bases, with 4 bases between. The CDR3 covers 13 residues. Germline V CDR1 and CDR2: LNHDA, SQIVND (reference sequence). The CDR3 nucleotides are TGTGCCAGTAGTAAGTTCTCCTACAATGAGCAGTTCTTC. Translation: CASSKFSYNEQFF.

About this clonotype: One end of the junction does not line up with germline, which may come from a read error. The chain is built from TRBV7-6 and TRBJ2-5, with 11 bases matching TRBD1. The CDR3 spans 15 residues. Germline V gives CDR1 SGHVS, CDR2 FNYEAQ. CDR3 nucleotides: TGTGCCAGCAGCTCGTGGACAGGGGGCGCGGAGACCCAGCACTTC. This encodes CASSSWTGGAETQHF.

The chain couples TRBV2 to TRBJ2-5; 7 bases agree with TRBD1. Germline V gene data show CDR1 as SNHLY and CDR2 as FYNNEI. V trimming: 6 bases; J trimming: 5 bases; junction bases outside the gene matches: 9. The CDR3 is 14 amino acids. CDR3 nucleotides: TGTGCCAGCAGGGGCATGGACAGGCAGGAGACCCAGTACTTC. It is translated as CASRGMDRQETQYF.

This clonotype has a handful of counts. The CDR3 nucleotides are TGTGCCACCACTAGCGGGGGGGACACCGGGGAGCTGTTTTTT. Translation gives CATTSGGDTGELFF. The rearrangement uses TRBV27 and TRBJ2-2; TRBD2 matches 13 bases. From germline, CDR1 is MNHEY and CDR2 SMNVEV (reference sequence). The ends lost 10 bases at V and 3 bases at J; junction bases unmatched: 2. CDR3 length: 14 residues.

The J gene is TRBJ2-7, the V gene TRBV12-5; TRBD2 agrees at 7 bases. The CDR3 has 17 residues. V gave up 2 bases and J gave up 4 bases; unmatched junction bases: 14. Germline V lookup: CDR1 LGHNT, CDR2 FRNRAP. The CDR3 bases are TGTGCTAGTGGTTTGTTCTTTGGGGGACGGGGGGTGTACGAGCAGTACTTC. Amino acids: CASGLFFGGRGVYEQYF.

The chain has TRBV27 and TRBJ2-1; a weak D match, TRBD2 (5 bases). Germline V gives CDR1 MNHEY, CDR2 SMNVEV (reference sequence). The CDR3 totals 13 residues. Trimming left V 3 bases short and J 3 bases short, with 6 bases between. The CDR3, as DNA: TGTGCCAGCAGTTTCGGGAACTACAATGAGCAGTTCTTC. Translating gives CASSFGNYNEQFF.

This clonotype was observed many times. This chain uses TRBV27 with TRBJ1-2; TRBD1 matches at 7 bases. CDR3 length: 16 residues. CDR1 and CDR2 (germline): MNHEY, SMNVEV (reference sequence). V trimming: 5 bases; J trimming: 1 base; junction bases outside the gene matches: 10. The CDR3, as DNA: TGTGCCAGCAGTCCCACTTTGACAGGGTTTAACTATGGCTACACCTTC. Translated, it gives CASSPTLTGFNYGYTF.

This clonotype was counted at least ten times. CDR3 amino acids: CASSPGGLSSYEQYV. CDR3 DNA: TGTGCCAGCAGCCCCGGGGGCCTTAGCTCCTACGAGCAGTACGTC. This chain uses TRBV7-2 with TRBJ2-7; the D gene could be TRBD1 or TRBD2 (6 bases each). The CDR3 spans 15 residues. V lost 5 bases and J lost 0, with 14 bases in between. Germline V CDR1 and CDR2: SGHTA, FQGNSA.